Each of the 7 T cell receptor beta chains below was sequenced from the same sample in a study of shared T cell receptors in the human thymus. TCRdb's copy holds only in-frame clones and misses some; the assay was immunoSEQ multiplex PCR. In the table there are 720,000 or so clones, 80% to 90% of which are singletons. This same sample was also taken into another study, of human thymus T cells.

The sequencing input was thymocytes. Receptor source: a girl under two years old with a congenital heart defect.

V is TRBV6-6 and J is TRBJ1-2; possible D gene TRBD1, 6 bases. The V gene's germline CDR1 is MNHNY and CDR2 SVGAGI (reference sequence). V dropped 6 bases and J dropped 1 base, with 15 bases sitting between them. This CDR3 comprises 15 residues. CDR3 sequence: CASSRTGTVNYGYTF. The CDR3 DNA is TGTGCCAGCAGCCGAACAGGGACCGTTAACTATGGCTACACCTTC.

The V and J genes are TRBV18 and TRBJ1-4; tentative D call: TRBD1 (6 bases). Germline loops: CDR1 KGHSH, CDR2 LQKENI. Trimming pared 1 base from V and 4 bases from J, leaving 16 bases between. This CDR3 has 17 amino acids. The CDR3 here is CASSPHGRTAINEKLFF. CDR3 bases: TGTGCCAGCTCACCACACGGGAGGACAGCGATTAATGAAAAACTGTTTTTT.

This chain joins TRBV6-6 and TRBJ2-1, with TRBD2 matching over 12 bases. The V gene end was trimmed by 6 bases and the J gene end by 6 bases; junction bases not matched to a gene: 6. CDR1 is MNHNY, CDR2 SVGAGI, per germline (reference sequence). The length of the CDR3 is 15 residues. CDR3 loop: CASRLAGGKGNEQFF. CDR3 nucleotide sequence: TGTGCCAGCAGGCTAGCGGGGGGGAAGGGCAATGAGCAGTTCTTC.

This clone was detected once. The J gene is TRBJ1-1, the V gene TRBV29-1; 7 nucleotides align to TRBD1. Per the germline V gene, CDR1 is SQVTM and CDR2 is ANQGSEA. V gave up 6 bases and J gave up 1 base; unmatched junction bases: 5. The CDR3 length is 13 residues. CDR3 protein: CSVVDRTNTEAFF. For the CDR3, the DNA is TGCAGCGTCGTGGACAGGACGAACACTGAAGCTTTCTTT.

This chain connects TRBV7-2 to TRBJ1-5, with D unclear. Per germline, CDR1 SGHTA and CDR2 FQGNSA. V was pared by 2 bases and J by 3 bases, with 14 bases between. This CDR3 spans 16 amino acids. CDR3 nucleotide sequence: TGTGCCAGCAGCTTAAAGCCAGCGAGCTACAATCAGCCCCAGCATTTT. The encoded protein is CASSLKPASYNQPQHF.

This clone was observed a few times. The identical CDR3 is also encoded by other nucleotide sequences in the sample. CDR3 region: CSAPDTEAFF. In DNA, the CDR3 is TGCAGTGCCCCAGACACTGAAGCTTTCTTT. The rearrangement uses TRBV20-1 and TRBJ1-1; D call uncertain. Germline V gene data show CDR1 as DFQATT and CDR2 as SNEGSKA (reference sequence). The CDR3 is made up of 10 amino acids. Trimming took 6 bases from V and 3 from J, leaving 5 bases between them.

V gene TRBV12-5 combines with J gene TRBJ2-3, with D tentatively TRBD2 (7 bases). There are 17 residues in the CDR3. Germline-derived CDR1 and CDR2 are LGHNT and FRNRAP. V dropped 3 bases and J dropped 4 bases, with 20 bases sitting between them. CDR3 nucleotide sequence: TGTGCTAGTGGTTTAACCCAGGAAGGGGGGGGGTCAGATACGCAGTATTTT. Amino acid sequence: CASGLTQEGGGSDTQYF.